Below, 13 T cell receptor beta chains from the same sample are listed, as sequenced in a study of early T cells in non-severe SARS-CoV-2 infection. TCRdb itself ran the 5' RACE reads through MiXCR, one entry per CDR3 protein. This table has more than 70,000 distinct CDR3 sequences, about 11% appearing once. The starting material was whole blood, obtained at baseline. All receptors derive from an adult who was a healthcare worker with PCR-confirmed SARS-CoV-2 infection or an uninfected control (not recorded which).

The chain links TRBV29-1 to TRBJ1-2; 7 nucleotides align to TRBD1. With V trimmed by 8 bases and J by 4 bases, 10 bases remained unmatched. The CDR3 sequence is 13 residues long. CDR1 and CDR2 (germline): SQVTM, ANQGSEA. The CDR3 bases are TGCAGCTCCAGACAGGGAGGGAGCTATGGCTACACCTTC. As protein: CSSRQGGSYGYTF.

This clonotype occurred many times. The rearrangement links TRBV11-2 to TRBJ2-2; D is unresolved. Trimming pared 3 bases from V and 0 bases from J, leaving 8 bases between. From germline, CDR1 is SGHAT and CDR2 FQNNGV. The CDR3 is 15 residues long. The CDR3 DNA follows: TGTGCCAGCAGCTTGGGCACTCCGAACACCGGGGAGCTGTTTTTT. Translation: CASSLGTPNTGELFF.

Notes on this clonotype: Mismatch with germline at one junction end may stem from a read error. The V and J genes are TRBV7-9 and TRBJ1-3; D not certain. Germline CDR1 SEHNR, CDR2 FQNEAQ (reference sequence). The CDR3 contains 14 residues. CDR3 residues: CTSSLAQPGNTIYF. Written as DNA, the CDR3 is TGTACCAGCAGCTTAGCCCAACCTGGAAACACCATATATTTT.

This sequence joins TRBV29-1 and TRBJ2-3, with D perhaps being TRBD1 or TRBD2 (6 bases each). The V end was cut by 5 bases, the J end by 1 base, with 13 bases between. Germline V gives CDR1 SQVTM, CDR2 ANQGSEA. This CDR3 region has 14 residues. The CDR3 coding sequence is TGCAGCGTTAAGGGGGGATTTGGCACAGATACGCAGTATTTT. As protein: CSVKGGFGTDTQYF.

In this sample, this clonotype turned up many times. The chain combines TRBV7-3 with TRBJ2-1; 7 nucleotides align to TRBD2. CDR1 SGHTA and CDR2 FQGTGA come from the germline V gene. The CDR3 is 16 residues long. J gave up 2 bases and V 5 bases, and 9 bases lay outside the gene matches. Written as DNA, the CDR3 is TGTGCCAGCAGCCGCGAGGTGCGGGGGACCTACAATGAGCAGTTCTTC. Protein sequence: CASSREVRGTYNEQFF.

This clonotype was counted many times. The V and J genes are TRBV6-2 or TRBV6-3 and TRBJ1-2; D remains unclear. In germline, CDR1 is MNHEY, CDR2 SVGEGT. The CDR3 contains 15 residues. V lost 5 bases, J lost 0 bases, and 13 bases lay in between. CDR3 in DNA: TGTGCCAGCAGTATAAACCCGACGGCTAACTATGGCTACACCTTC. This sequence encodes CASSINPTANYGYTF.

V usage is TRBV25-1 and J usage is TRBJ1-1; 7 bases fit TRBD1. CDR3 size: 13 residues. J gave up 1 base and V 7 bases, and 3 bases lay outside the gene matches. CDR1 is MGHDK, CDR2 SYGVNS, per germline. CDR3 DNA sequence: TGTGCCAGCAAAGGGACAGCGAACACTGAAGCTTTCTTT. Amino acid sequence: CASKGTANTEAFF.

The chain joins TRBV6-1 to TRBJ1-5; the D is unclear. The germline gives CDR1 MNHNS, CDR2 SASEGT. The CDR3 runs 11 residues. Trimming stripped 5 bases from V and 5 bases from J, with 4 bases between. This CDR3 is CASSTYQPQHF. CDR3 DNA: TGTGCCAGCAGTACCTATCAGCCCCAGCATTTT.

The V and J genes are TRBV6-1 and TRBJ1-1; tentatively, D is TRBD1 (5 bases). Trimming removed 4 bases from V and 2 bases from J, with 11 bases in between. Germline loops: CDR1 MNHNS, CDR2 SASEGT. CDR3 size: 14 residues. The CDR3, as DNA: TGTGCCAGCAGTGTCGGACGGACAAACACTGAAGCTTTCTTT. Encoded protein: CASSVGRTNTEAFF.

There are many counts of this clonotype. The V and J genes are TRBV30 and TRBJ1-5; TRBD1 is a possible D gene (5 bases). Deletions cut 2 bases from V and 4 bases from J, with 12 bases between. CDR1 and CDR2 from the germline V gene are GTSNPN and SVGIG (reference sequence). This CDR3 has 14 amino acids. CDR3 residues: CAWSQSPGNQPQHF. CDR3 nucleotides: TGTGCCTGGAGTCAATCTCCAGGGAATCAGCCCCAGCATTTT.

This clonotype appeared many times. This chain connects TRBV19 to TRBJ1-5; tentative D call: TRBD1 (5 bases). V was trimmed by 8 bases and J by 7 bases, leaving 15 bases between them. Looked up from germline, CDR1 is LNHDA and CDR2 is SQIVND (reference sequence). The CDR3 is 13 residues long. CDR3 protein: CASATGSPQPQHF. The CDR3 bases are TGTGCCAGTGCTACAGGTTCCCCCCAGCCCCAGCATTTT.

This clonotype showed up many times. CDR3 in DNA: TGTGCCAGCAGTGAGGGCAGAAACACCGGGGAGCTGTTTTTT. This gives the protein CASSEGRNTGELFF. The chain recombines TRBV2 with TRBJ2-2; unclear D gene. V was clipped by 3 bases and J by 2 bases, with 7 bases between them. This CDR3 spans 14 amino acids. Germline loops: CDR1 SNHLY, CDR2 FYNNEI.

V is TRBV4-2 and J is TRBJ2-7; D not resolved. CDR3 length equals 13 residues. Germline V gene data show CDR1 as LGHNA and CDR2 as YNFKEQ. V lost 0 bases, J lost 3 bases, and 6 bases lay in between. CDR3 sequence: CASSQEVNYEQYF. CDR3 bases: TGTGCCAGCAGCCAAGAGGTGAACTACGAGCAGTACTTC.